This is a list of T cell receptor beta chains from one sample in a study of T cell responses to AZD1222 COVID-19 vaccine. Assay used: immunoSEQ multiplex PCR; TCRdb lists only in-frame clones, some missing. The table has approximately 75,000 clones, 85% to 90% seen once; the top ten hold more than 1.2%. The sequencing here drew on peripheral blood, taken 28 days after the second AZD1222 dose. These receptor sequences come from an adult who received the AZD1222 COVID-19 vaccine. Each CDR3 is given with its conserved first and last residue. Each record gives: J gene, clone size, D gene, V gene, CDR3 protein, CDR3 DNA. D genes are given only for firm matches. Size is stated for part of the rows, as once, few or many counts, or as a class when the clone is expanded.

TRBJ1-5,.,TRBD1,TRBV19,CASSIDGTANQPQHF,TGTGCCAGTAGTATAGATGGGACAGCCAATCAGCCCCAGCATTTT
TRBJ1-2,.,.,TRBV4-1,CASSQSALYGYTF,TGCGCCAGCAGCCAATCGGCCCTCTATGGCTACACCTTC
TRBJ2-2,once,.,TRBV2,CASSQQVPRLNTGELFF,TGTGCCAGCAGCCAGCAGGTTCCGAGATTGAACACCGGGGAGCTGTTTTTT
TRBJ2-1,.,.,TRBV7-8,CASSPRGREQFF,TGTGCCAGCAGCCCTCGGGGCCGGGAGCAGTTCTTC
TRBJ2-7,.,.,TRBV5-6,CASSLGQMLSYEQYF,TGTGCCAGCAGCTTGGGACAGATGCTCTCCTACGAGCAGTACTTC
TRBJ2-5,.,.,TRBV5-1,CASSLAGLRSQETQYF,TGCGCCAGCAGCTTGGCCGGGCTTCGGAGCCAAGAGACCCAGTACTTC
TRBJ2-7,.,.,TRBV5-4,CASSLDGLSEQYF,TGTGCCAGCAGCTTGGACGGTTTGTCCGAGCAGTACTTC
TRBJ2-7,.,TRBD1,TRBV27,CASSPRDRDYEQYF,TGTGCCAGCAGTCCTCGGGACAGGGACTACGAGCAGTACTTC
TRBJ1-1,.,.,TRBV12-3/TRBV12-4,CASSLGGNTEAFF,TGTGCCAGCAGTTTAGGGGGGAACACTGAAGCTTTCTTT
TRBJ1-6,.,.,TRBV30,CAWSPGHSVVGNSPLHF,TGTGCCTGGTCCCCGGGACACTCGGTCGTGGGGAATTCACCCCTCCACTTT
TRBJ2-7,.,TRBD1,TRBV7-9,CASSQGTDGEQYF,TGTGCCAGCAGCCAAGGGACAGATGGGGAGCAGTACTTC
TRBJ1-2,.,TRBD1,TRBV2,CASSGSRGVSGYTF,TGTGCCAGCAGTGGAAGCAGGGGGGTCTCCGGCTACACCTTC
TRBJ2-1,.,TRBD1,TRBV9,CASSPRQGADEQFF,TGTGCCAGCAGCCCCCGACAGGGAGCGGATGAGCAGTTCTTC
TRBJ1-2,.,TRBD1,TRBV18,CASSPDRVYGYTF,TGTGCCAGCTCACCGGACAGGGTCTATGGCTACACCTTC
TRBJ2-5,.,.,TRBV6-5,CASSQGGRGQETQYF,TGTGCCAGCAGCCAAGGGGGGCGCGGGCAAGAGACCCAGTACTTC
TRBJ2-5,.,TRBD2,TRBV5-1,CASSLVLAGQETQYF,TGCGCCAGCAGCTTGGTTCTAGCGGGGCAAGAGACCCAGTACTTC
TRBJ2-2,.,.,TRBV21-1,CASSKVLLAGGDTGELFF,TGTGCCAGCAGCAAAGTGCTGCTAGCGGGGGGGGACACCGGGGAGCTGTTTTTT
TRBJ2-1,.,TRBD1,TRBV7-6,CASSLRQGEAGHNEQFF,TGTGCCAGCAGCTTACGACAGGGAGAAGCAGGACACAATGAGCAGTTCTTC
TRBJ1-2,.,.,TRBV27,CASSAGTGHYGYTF,TGTGCCAGCAGCGCCGGGACGGGGCACTATGGCTACACCTTC
TRBJ2-2,.,.,TRBV6-5,CASSYSAAWDTGELFF,TGTGCCAGCAGTTACTCGGCAGCTTGGGACACCGGGGAGCTGTTTTTT
TRBJ1-5,.,.,TRBV5-1,CASSLADGGQPQHF,TGCGCCAGCAGCTTGGCCGATGGGGGCCAGCCCCAGCATTTT
TRBJ1-5,.,TRBD1,TRBV2,CASSEGGQGSQPQHF,TGTGCCAGCAGTGAAGGGGGACAGGGCTCACAGCCCCAGCATTTT
TRBJ1-6,.,.,TRBV18,CASSPPQGLAANSPLHF,TGTGCCAGCTCACCTCCACAGGGTCTCGCGGCTAATTCACCCCTCCACTTT
TRBJ1-1,.,.,TRBV4-1,CASSQELAGADTEAFF,TGCGCCAGCAGCCAAGAGTTGGCTGGTGCGGACACTGAAGCTTTCTTT
TRBJ1-1,.,.,TRBV28,CASSGGVGTEAFF,TGTGCCAGCAGTGGCGGAGTGGGCACTGAAGCTTTCTTT
TRBJ1-2,.,.,TRBV7-9,CASSLARTETYGYTF,TGTGCCAGCAGCTTAGCACGGACAGAGACCTATGGCTACACCTTC